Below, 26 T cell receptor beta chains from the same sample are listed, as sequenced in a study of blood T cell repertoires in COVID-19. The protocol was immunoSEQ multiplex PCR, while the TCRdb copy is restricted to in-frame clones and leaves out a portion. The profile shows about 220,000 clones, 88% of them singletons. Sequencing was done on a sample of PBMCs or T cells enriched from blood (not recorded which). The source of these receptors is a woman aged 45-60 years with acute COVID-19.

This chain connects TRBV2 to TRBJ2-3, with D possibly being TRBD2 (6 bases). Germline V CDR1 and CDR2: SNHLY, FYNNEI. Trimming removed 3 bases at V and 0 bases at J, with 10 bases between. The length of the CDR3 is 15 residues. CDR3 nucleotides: TGTGCCAGCAGTGATCGCGGGGCTAGCACAGATACGCAGTATTTT. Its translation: CASSDRGASTDTQYF.

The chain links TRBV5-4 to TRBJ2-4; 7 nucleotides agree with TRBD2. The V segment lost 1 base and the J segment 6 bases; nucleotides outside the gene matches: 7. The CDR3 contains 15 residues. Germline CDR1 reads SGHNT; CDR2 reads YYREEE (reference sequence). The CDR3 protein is CASSLLREDANIQYF. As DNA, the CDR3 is TGTGCCAGCAGCTTGCTCCGGGAGGATGCAAACATTCAGTACTTC.

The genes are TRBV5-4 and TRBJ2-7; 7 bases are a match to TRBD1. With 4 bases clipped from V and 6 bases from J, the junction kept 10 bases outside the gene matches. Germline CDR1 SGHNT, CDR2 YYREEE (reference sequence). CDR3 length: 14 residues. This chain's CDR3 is CASSPQQGTLEQYF. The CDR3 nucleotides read TGTGCCAGCAGCCCTCAACAGGGGACGCTCGAGCAGTACTTC.

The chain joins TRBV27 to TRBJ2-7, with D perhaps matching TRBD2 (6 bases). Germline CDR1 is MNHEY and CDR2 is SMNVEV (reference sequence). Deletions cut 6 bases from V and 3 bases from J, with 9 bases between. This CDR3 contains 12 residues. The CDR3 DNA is TGTGCCAGCAGCGGGAGTTTCTACGAGCAGTACTTC. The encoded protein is CASSGSFYEQYF.

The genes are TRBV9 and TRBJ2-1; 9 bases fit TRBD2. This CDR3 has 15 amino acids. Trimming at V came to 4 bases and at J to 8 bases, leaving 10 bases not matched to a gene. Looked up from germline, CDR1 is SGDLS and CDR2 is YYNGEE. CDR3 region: CASSLRTSAGDEQFF. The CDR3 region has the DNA TGTGCCAGCAGCCTTCGGACTAGCGCTGGGGATGAGCAGTTCTTC.

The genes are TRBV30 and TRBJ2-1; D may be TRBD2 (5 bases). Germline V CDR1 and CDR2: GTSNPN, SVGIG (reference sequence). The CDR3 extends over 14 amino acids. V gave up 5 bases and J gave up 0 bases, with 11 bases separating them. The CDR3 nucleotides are TGTGCCTGGGAACGGGGAGTCTCCTACAATGAGCAGTTCTTC. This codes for CAWERGVSYNEQFF.

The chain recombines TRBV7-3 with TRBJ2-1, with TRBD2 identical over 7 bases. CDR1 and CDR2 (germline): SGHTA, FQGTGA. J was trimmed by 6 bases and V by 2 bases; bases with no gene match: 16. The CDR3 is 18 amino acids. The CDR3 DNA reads TGTGCCAGCAGCTTACTTAGTCCGAGCGGGATAGCGGGCAATGAGCAGTTCTTC. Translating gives CASSLLSPSGIAGNEQFF.

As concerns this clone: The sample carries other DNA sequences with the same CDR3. The chain's CDR3 is CASSLGTGNEQFF. The CDR3 nucleotides read TGCGCCAGCAGCTTGGGGACAGGGAATGAGCAGTTCTTC. The chain links TRBV5-1 to TRBJ2-1; 8 bases line up with TRBD1. The CDR3 runs to 13 residues. J lost 7 bases, V lost 0 bases, and 0 bases had no gene match. Germline CDR1 SGHRS, CDR2 YFSETQ.

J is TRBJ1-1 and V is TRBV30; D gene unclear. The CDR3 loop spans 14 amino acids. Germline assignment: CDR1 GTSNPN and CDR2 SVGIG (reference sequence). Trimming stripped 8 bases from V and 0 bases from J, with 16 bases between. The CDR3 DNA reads TGTGCCAAGCAAGAGGGCGGGTTGAACACTGAAGCTTTCTTT. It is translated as CAKQEGGLNTEAFF.

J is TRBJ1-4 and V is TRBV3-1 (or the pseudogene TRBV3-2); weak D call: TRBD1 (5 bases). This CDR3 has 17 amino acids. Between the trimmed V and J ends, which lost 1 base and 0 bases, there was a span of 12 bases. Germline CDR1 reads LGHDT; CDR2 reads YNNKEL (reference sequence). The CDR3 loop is CASSQAPGGATNEKLFF. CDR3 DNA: TGTGCCAGCAGCCAAGCCCCGGGGGGGGCAACTAATGAAAAACTGTTTTTT.

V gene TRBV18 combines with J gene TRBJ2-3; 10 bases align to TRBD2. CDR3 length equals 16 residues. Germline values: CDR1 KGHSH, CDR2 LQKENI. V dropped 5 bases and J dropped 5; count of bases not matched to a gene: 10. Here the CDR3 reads CASSFFASGSQDTQYF. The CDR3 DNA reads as TGTGCCAGCTCATTTTTCGCTAGCGGGAGCCAAGATACGCAGTATTTT.

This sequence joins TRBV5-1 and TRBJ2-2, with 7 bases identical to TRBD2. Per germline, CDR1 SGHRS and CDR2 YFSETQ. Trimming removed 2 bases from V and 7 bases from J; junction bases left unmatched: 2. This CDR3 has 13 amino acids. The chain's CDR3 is CASSFGGSGELFF. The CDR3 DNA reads TGCGCCAGCAGCTTCGGGGGGAGCGGGGAGCTGTTTTTT. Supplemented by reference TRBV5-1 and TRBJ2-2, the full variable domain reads KAGVTQTPRYLIKTRGQQVTLSCSPISGHRSVSWYQQTPGQGLQFLFEYFSETQRNKGNFPGRFSGRQFSNSRSEMNVSTLELGDSALYLCASSFGGSGELFFGEGSRLTVL.

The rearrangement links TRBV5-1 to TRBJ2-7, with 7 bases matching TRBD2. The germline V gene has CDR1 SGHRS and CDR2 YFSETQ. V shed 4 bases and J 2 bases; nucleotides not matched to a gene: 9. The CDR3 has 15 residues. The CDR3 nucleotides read TGCGCCAGCAGCCCCCAGGCGGGAGTGGCCTACGAGCAGTACTTC. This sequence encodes CASSPQAGVAYEQYF. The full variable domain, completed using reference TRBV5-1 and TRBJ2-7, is KAGVTQTPRYLIKTRGQQVTLSCSPISGHRSVSWYQQTPGQGLQFLFEYFSETQRNKGNFPGRFSGRQFSNSRSEMNVSTLELGDSALYLCASSPQAGVAYEQYFGPGTRLTVT.

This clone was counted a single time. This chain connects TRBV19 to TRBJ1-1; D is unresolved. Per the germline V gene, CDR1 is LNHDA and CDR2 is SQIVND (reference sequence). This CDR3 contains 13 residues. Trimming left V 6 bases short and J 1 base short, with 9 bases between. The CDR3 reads CASRRRGNTEAFF. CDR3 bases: TGTGCCAGTAGGAGGCGTGGGAACACTGAAGCTTTCTTT.

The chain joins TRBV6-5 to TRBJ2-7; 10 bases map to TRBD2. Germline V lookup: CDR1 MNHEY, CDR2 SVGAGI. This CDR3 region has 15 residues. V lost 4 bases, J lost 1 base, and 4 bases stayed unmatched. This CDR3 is CASSWTSGSSYEQYF. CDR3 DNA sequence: TGTGCCAGCAGTTGGACTAGCGGATCATCCTACGAGCAGTACTTC.

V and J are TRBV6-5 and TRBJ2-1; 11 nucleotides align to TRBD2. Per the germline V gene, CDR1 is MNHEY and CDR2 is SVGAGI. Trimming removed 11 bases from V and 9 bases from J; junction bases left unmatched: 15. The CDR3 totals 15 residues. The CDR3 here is CASREVAGGRGEQFF. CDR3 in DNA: TGTGCCTCCCGGGAGGTAGCGGGAGGGCGGGGTGAGCAGTTCTTC.

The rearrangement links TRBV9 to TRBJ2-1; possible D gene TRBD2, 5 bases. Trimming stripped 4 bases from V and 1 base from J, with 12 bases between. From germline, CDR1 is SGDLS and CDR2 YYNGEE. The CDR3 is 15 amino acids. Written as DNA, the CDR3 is TGTGCCAGCAGCCGAGAGGGCGTTTCCTACAATGAGCAGTTCTTC. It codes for CASSREGVSYNEQFF.

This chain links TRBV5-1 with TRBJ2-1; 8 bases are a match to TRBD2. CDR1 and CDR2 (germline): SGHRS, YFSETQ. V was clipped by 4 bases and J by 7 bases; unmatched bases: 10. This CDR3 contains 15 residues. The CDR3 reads CASSMTSVVLNEQFF. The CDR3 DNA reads TGCGCCAGCAGCATGACTAGCGTCGTATTAAATGAGCAGTTCTTC.

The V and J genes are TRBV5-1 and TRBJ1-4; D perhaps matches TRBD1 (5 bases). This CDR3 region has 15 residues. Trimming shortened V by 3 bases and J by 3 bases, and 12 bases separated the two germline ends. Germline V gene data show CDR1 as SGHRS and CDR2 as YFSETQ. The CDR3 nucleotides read TGCGCCAGCAGCTCCCAGGGTTCAGCTAATGAAAAACTGTTTTTT. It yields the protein CASSSQGSANEKLFF.

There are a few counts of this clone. This CDR3 reads CSVAKGQASSYEQYF. CDR3 nucleotides: TGCAGCGTAGCAAAAGGACAGGCCAGCTCCTACGAGCAGTACTTC. The V gene is TRBV29-1, the J gene TRBJ2-7; TRBD1 aligns across 7 bases. This CDR3 spans 15 amino acids. Trimming cost V 6 bases and J 0 bases; bases outside gene matches: 11. Germline lookup yields CDR1 SQVTM and CDR2 ANQGSEA.

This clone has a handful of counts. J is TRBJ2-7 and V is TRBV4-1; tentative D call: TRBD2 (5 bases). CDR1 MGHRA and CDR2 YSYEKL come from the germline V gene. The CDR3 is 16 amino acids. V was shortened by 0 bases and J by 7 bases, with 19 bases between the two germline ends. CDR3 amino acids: CASSQEIARATGEQYF. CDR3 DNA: TGCGCCAGCAGCCAAGAGATAGCGCGAGCAACGGGGGAGCAGTACTTC.

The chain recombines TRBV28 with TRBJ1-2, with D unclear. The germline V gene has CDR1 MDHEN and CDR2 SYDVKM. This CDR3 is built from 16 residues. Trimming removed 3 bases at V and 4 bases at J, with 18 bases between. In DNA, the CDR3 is TGTGCCAGCAGTTTTAGCCGGCAGATAAGAACCTATGGCTACACCTTC. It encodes CASSFSRQIRTYGYTF.

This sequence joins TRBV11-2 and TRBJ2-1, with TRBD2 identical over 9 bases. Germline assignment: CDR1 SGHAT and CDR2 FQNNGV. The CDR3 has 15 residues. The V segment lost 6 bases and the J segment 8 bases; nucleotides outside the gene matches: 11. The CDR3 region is CASSLMGLASDEQFF. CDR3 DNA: TGTGCCAGCAGTTTAATGGGACTAGCATCCGATGAGCAGTTCTTC.

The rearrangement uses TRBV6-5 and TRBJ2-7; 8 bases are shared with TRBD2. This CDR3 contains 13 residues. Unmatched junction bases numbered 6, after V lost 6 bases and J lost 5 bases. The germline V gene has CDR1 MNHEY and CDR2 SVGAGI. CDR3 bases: TGTGCCAGCAGCCCGGGACTAGATGACGAGCAGTACTTC. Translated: CASSPGLDDEQYF.

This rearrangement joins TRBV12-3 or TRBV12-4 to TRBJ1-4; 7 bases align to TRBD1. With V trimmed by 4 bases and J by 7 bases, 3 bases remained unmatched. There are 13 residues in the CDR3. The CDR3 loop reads CASSSGTVEKLFF. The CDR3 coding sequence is TGTGCCAGCAGTTCCGGGACAGTTGAAAAACTGTTTTTT.

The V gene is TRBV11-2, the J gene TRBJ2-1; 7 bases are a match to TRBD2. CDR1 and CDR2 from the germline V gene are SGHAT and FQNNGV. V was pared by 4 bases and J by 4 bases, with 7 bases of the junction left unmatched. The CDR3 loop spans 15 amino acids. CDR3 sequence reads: CASSSPAGIYNEQFF. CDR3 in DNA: TGTGCCAGCAGCTCGCCAGCGGGGATATACAATGAGCAGTTCTTC.